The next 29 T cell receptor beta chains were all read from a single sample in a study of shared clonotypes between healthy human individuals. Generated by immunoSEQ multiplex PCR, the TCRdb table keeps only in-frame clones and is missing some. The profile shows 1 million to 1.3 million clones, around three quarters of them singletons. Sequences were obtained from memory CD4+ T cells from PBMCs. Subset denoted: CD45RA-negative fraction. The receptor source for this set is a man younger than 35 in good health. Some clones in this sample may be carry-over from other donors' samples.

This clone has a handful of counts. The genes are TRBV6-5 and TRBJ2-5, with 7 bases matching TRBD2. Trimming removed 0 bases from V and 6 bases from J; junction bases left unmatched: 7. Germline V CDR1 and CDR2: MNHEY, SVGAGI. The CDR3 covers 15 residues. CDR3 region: CASSYSTGRGQTQYF. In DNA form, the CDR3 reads TGTGCCAGCAGTTACTCGACGGGGAGGGGTCAGACCCAGTACTTC.

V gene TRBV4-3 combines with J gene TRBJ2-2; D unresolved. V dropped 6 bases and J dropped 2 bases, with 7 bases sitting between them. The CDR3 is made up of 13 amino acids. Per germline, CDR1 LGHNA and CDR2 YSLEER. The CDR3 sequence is CASRTLNTGELFF. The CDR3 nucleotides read TGCGCCAGCAGGACACTAAACACCGGGGAGCTGTTTTTT.

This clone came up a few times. CDR3 loop: CASQPRPGDNQPQHF. CDR3 DNA: TGCGCCTCCCAACCCCGCCCGGGGGACAATCAGCCCCAGCATTTT. This sequence joins TRBV5-1 and TRBJ1-5; D might be TRBD1 (5 bases). With 10 bases removed from V and 3 bases from J, the gap between germline ends came to 20 bases. Looked up from germline, CDR1 is SGHRS and CDR2 is YFSETQ. The CDR3 consists of 15 residues.

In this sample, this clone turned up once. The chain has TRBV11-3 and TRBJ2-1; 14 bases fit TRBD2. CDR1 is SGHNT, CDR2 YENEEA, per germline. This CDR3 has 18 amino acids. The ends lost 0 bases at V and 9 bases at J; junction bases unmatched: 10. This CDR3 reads CASSLDTAGLAGGPEQFF. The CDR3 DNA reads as TGTGCCAGCAGCTTAGATACAGCAGGACTAGCGGGAGGTCCTGAGCAGTTCTTC.

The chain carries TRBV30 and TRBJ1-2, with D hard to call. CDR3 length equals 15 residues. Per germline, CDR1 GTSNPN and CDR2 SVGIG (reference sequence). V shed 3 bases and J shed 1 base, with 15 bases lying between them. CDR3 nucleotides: TGTGCCTGGAGGGCCTGGGGAGGCGTTAACTATGGCTACACCTTC. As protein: CAWRAWGGVNYGYTF.

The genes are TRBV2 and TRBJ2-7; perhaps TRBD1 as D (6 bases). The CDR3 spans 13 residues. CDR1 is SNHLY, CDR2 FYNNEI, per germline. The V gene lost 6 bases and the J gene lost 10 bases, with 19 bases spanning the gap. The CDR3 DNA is TGTGCCAGCAGGTCGGACAGTCCTCATGCACAGTACTTC. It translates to CASRSDSPHAQYF.

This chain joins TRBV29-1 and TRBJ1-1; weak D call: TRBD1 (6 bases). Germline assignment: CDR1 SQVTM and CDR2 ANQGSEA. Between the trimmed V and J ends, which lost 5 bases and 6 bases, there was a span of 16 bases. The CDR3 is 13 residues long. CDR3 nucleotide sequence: TGCAGCGTTTCTCGCAGGGGCGGGGCTGAAGCTTTCTTT. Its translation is CSVSRRGGAEAFF.

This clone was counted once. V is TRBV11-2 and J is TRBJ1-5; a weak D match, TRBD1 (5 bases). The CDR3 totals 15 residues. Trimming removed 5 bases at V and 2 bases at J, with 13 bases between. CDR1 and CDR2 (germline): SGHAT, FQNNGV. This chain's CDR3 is CASSPSGAGNQPQHF. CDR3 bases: TGTGCCAGCAGCCCTAGCGGGGCTGGCAATCAGCCCCAGCATTTT.

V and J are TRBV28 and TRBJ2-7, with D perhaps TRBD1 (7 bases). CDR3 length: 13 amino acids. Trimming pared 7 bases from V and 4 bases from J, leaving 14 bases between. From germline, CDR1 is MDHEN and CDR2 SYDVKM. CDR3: CASTRRGPYEQYF. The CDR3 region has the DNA TGTGCCAGCACCCGGAGGGGGCCTTACGAGCAGTACTTC. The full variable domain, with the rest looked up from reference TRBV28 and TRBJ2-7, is DVKVTQSSRYLVKRTGEKVFLECVQDMDHENMFWYRQDPGLGLRLIYFSYDVKMKEKGDIPEGYSVSREKKERFSLILESASTNQTSMYLCASTRRGPYEQYFGPGTRLTVT.

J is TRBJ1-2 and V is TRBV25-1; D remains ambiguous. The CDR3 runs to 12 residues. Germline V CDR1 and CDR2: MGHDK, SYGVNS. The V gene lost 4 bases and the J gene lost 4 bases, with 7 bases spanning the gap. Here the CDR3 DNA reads TGTGCCAGCAGTGGATACAGCTATGGCTACACCTTC. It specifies CASSGYSYGYTF.

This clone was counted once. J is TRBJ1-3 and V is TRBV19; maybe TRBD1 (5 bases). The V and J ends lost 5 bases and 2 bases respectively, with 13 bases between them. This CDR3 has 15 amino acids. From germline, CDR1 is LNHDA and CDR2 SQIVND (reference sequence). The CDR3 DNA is TGTGCCAGTAGTCCCCGGGACTTCGCTGGAAACACCATATATTTT. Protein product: CASSPRDFAGNTIYF.

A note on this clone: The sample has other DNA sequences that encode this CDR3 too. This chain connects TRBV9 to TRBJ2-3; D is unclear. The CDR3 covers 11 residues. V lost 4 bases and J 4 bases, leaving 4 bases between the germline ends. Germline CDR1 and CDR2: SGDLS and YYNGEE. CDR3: CASSRADTQYF. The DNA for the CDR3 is TGTGCCAGCAGCCGTGCAGATACGCAGTATTTT.

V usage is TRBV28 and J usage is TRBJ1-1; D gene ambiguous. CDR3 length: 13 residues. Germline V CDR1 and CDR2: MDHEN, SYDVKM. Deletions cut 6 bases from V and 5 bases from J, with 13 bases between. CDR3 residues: CASRKGVPTEAFF. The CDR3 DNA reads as TGTGCCAGCAGGAAGGGAGTCCCGACTGAAGCTTTCTTT.

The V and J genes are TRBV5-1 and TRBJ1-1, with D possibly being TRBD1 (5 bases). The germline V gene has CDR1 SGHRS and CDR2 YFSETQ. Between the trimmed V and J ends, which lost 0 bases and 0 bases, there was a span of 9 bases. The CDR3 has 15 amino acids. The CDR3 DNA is TGCGCCAGCAGCTTGGTAGACAGTTTGAACACTGAAGCTTTCTTT. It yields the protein CASSLVDSLNTEAFF.

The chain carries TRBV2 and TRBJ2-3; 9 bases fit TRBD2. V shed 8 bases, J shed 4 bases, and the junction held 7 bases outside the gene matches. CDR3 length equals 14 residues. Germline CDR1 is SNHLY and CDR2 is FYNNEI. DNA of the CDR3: TGTGCCAGCTCGAGCGGGAGGTCAGCAGATACGCAGTATTTT. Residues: CASSSGRSADTQYF.

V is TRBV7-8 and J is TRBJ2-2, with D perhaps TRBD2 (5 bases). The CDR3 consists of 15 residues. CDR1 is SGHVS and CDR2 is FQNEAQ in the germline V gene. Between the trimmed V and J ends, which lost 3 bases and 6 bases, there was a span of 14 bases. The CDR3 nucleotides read TGTGCCAGCAGCTTTCGGGTGGGAGTTTCCGGGGAGCTGTTTTTT. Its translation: CASSFRVGVSGELFF.

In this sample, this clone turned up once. In nucleotides, the CDR3 is TGTGCCAGCAGTTACTCGCCAACCTACTATGGCTACACCTTC. Translation: CASSYSPTYYGYTF. V is TRBV6-5 and J is TRBJ1-2; D gene uncertain. Trimming stripped 0 bases from V and 3 bases from J, with 8 bases between. This CDR3 comprises 14 residues. The germline CDR1 and CDR2 sequences are MNHEY and SVGAGI.

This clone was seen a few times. The CDR3 protein is CASSQVLGGNNEQFF. The CDR3, as DNA: TGCGCCAGCAGCCAAGTCTTGGGGGGAAACAATGAGCAGTTCTTC. The chain combines TRBV4-1 with TRBJ2-1; possibly TRBD2 for D (6 bases). From germline, CDR1 is MGHRA and CDR2 YSYEKL. This CDR3 comprises 15 residues. V gave up 1 base and J gave up 5 bases, with 12 bases separating them.

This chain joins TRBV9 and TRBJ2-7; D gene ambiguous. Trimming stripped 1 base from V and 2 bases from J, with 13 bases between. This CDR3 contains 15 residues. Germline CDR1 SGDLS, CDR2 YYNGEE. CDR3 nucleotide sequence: TGTGCCAGCAGCGTATCCCAACTTGAAACCTACGAGCAGTACTTC. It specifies CASSVSQLETYEQYF.

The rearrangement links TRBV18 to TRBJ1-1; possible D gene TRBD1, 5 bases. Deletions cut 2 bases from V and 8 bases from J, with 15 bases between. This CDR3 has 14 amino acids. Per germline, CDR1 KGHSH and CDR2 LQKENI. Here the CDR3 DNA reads TGTGCCAGCTCACCAGAGCTGAGGGGACGGGAAGCTTTCTTT. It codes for CASSPELRGREAFF.

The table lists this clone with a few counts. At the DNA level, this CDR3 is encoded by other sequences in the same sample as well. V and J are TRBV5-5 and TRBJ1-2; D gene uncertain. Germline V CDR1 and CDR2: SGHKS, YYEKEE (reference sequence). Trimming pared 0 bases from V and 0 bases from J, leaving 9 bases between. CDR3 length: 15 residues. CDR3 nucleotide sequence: TGTGCCAGCAGCTTGGCCGGACCGACTAACTATGGCTACACCTTC. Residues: CASSLAGPTNYGYTF.

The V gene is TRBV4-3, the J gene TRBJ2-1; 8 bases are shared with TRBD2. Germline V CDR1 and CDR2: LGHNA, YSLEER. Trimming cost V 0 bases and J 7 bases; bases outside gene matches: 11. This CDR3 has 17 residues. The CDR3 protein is CASSQEALGRAGNEQFF. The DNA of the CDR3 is TGCGCCAGCAGCCAAGAAGCGCTCGGGAGGGCCGGGAATGAGCAGTTCTTC.

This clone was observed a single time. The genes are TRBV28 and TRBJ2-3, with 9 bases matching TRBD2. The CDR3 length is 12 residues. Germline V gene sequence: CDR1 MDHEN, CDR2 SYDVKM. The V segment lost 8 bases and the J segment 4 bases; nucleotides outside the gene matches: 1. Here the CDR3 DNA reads TGTGCCAGCGCGGGGGGGGCAGATACGCAGTATTTT. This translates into CASAGGADTQYF.

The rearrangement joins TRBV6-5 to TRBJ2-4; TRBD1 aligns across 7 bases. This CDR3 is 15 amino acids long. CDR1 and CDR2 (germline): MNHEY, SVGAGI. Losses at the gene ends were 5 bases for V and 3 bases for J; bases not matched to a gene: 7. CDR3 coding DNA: TGTGCCAGCAGTCGACAGGGCTCGGACAAAAACATTCAGTACTTC. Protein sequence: CASSRQGSDKNIQYF.

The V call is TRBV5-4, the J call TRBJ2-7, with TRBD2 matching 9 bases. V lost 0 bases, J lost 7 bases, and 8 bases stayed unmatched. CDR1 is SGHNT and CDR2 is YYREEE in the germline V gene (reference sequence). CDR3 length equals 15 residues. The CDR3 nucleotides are TGTGCCAGCAGCTTGGGTAGCGGGGGTGTTGGGGAGCAGTACTTC. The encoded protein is CASSLGSGGVGEQYF.

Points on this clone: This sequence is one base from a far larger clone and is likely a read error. The CDR3 loop reads CASSLESSYEQYF. Written as DNA, the CDR3 is TGTGCCAGCAGCTTAGAAAGCTCCTACGAGCAGTACTTC. V gene TRBV7-2 combines with J gene TRBJ2-7, with no clear D. CDR1 and CDR2 from the germline V gene are SGHTA and FQGNSA. Trimming removed 1 base from V and 0 bases from J, with 4 bases in between. The CDR3 loop spans 13 amino acids.

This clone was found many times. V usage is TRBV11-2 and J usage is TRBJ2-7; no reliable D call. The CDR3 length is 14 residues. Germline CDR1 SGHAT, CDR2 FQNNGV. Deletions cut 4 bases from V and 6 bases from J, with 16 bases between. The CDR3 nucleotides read TGTGCCAGCAGCTCCACCTCGGGTAGGCTCGAGCAGTACTTC. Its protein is CASSSTSGRLEQYF.

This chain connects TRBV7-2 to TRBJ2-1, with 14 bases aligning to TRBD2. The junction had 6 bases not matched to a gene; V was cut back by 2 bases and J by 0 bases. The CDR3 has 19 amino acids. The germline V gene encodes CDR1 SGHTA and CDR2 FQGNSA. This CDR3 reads CASSLRTSGRFSSYNEQFF. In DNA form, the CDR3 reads TGTGCCAGCAGCTTAAGGACTAGCGGGAGGTTCAGCTCCTACAATGAGCAGTTCTTC.

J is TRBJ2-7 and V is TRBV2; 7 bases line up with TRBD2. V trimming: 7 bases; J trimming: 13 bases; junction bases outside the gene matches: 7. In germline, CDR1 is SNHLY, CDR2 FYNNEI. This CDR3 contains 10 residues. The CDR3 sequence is CASTSSGSYF. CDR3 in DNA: TGTGCCAGCACTAGTAGCGGGTCTTACTTC.